This T cell receptor beta chain emerged from a study of OX40 agonist ivuxolimab in advanced cancers. Study details: Of the participants, more than 35% had some prior anti-PD-1, anti-PD-L1 or anti-CTLA-4 therapy, which was allowed.

TCRdb keeps only in-frame clones here, not all; method: immunoSEQ multiplex PCR. The sample comprises around 31,000 clones, approximately 90% of which are singletons, and about 30% rests with the top ten. Study conclusions and caveats: Researchers report that CD8+ T cells had, on average, more expanded clones than CD4+.

The CDR3 loop spans 17 amino acids. Looked up from germline, CDR1 is SGHRS and CDR2 is YFSETQ. The V gene end was trimmed by 4 bases and the J gene end by 5 bases; junction bases not matched to a gene: 10. In the case of this clone: Its antigen is not known.

This TCR came from an adult with an advanced solid tumor such as melanoma, head and neck, liver or kidney cancer. The chain joins TRBV5-1 to TRBJ2-7; 15 nucleotides align to TRBD2. Source: CD4+ or CD8+ T cells sorted from blood, taken in a trial of the OX40 agonist ivuxolimab. The CDR3 reads CASSPGLAGGGYDEQYF. In DNA form, the CDR3 reads TGCGCCAGCAGCCCGGGACTAGCGGGAGGTGGGTACGACGAGCAGTACTTC.